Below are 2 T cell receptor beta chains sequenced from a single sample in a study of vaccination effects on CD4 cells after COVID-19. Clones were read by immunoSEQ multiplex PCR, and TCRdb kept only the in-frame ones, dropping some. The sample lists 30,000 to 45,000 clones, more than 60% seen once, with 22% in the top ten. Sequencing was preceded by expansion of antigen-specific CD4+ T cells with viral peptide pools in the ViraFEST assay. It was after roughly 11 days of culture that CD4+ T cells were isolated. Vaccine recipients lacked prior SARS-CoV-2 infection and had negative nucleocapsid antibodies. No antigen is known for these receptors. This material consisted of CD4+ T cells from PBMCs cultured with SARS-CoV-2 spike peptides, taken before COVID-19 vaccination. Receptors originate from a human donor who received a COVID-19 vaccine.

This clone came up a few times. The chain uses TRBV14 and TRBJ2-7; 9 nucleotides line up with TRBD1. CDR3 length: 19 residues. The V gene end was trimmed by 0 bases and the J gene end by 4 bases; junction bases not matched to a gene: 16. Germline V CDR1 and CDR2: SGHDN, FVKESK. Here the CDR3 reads CASSQEPGQGFHSGYEQYF. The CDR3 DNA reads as TGTGCCAGCAGCCAAGAGCCGGGACAGGGATTCCATTCCGGGTACGAGCAGTACTTC.

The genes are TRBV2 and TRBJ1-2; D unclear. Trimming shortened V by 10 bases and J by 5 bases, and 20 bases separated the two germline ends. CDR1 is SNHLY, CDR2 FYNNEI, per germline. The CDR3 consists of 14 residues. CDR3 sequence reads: CATTPQRAEYGYTF. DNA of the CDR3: TGTGCCACCACGCCCCAGAGGGCAGAATATGGCTACACCTTC.